This TCR beta chain stems from a study of control samples from healthy donors and cancer patients. Some clones are missing from TCRdb's copy, which holds only in-frame ones; the method was immunoSEQ multiplex PCR. The table records roughly 120,000 clones, about nine tenths of them present only once. This clone was observed once. V lost 5 bases, J lost 0 bases, and 3 bases stayed unmatched. There are 15 residues in the CDR3. Germline loops: CDR1 MNHEY, CDR2 SVGAGI. V usage is TRBV6-5 and J usage is TRBJ2-3; 9 bases map to TRBD2. The sequence came from a man aged 40-55 years in good health. Specimen: blood. The CDR3 protein is CASSKTSGSTDTQYF. The CDR3 DNA follows: TGTGCCAGCAGTAAGACTAGCGGAAGCACAGATACGCAGTATTTT.